The 23 T cell receptor beta chains given below trace back to one sample, sequenced in a study of blood T cell repertoires in COVID-19. Libraries were prepared by immunoSEQ multiplex PCR; TCRdb keeps only in-frame clonotypes and omits some of them. This table holds roughly 98,000 clones, approximately 79% found once. The sequencing input was peripheral blood. Every receptor here comes from a man aged 70 or older with active or convalescent COVID-19.

V is TRBV4-3 and J is TRBJ2-2; D is unresolved. CDR3 length: 14 amino acids. V dropped 0 bases and J dropped 6 bases, with 8 bases sitting between them. Germline CDR1 LGHNA, CDR2 YSLEER. The CDR3 nucleotides are TGCGCCAGCAGCCAAGAGCGACTTTCCGGGGAGCTGTTTTTT. Protein sequence: CASSQERLSGELFF.

The chain carries TRBV6-2 or TRBV6-3 and TRBJ1-2; 7 bases line up with TRBD1. The germline V gene encodes CDR1 MNHEY and CDR2 SVGEGT. The CDR3 length is 14 residues. J gave up 8 bases and V 6 bases, and 12 bases lay outside the gene matches. Written as DNA, the CDR3 is TGTGCCAGCAGCAGACCCGAGGGGGCGCAAGGCTACACCTTC. This sequence encodes CASSRPEGAQGYTF.

Points on this clone: A single base separates this from a much larger clone, so it may be a read error. This chain connects TRBV19 to TRBJ2-1, with 14 positions matching TRBD2. In germline, CDR1 is LNHDA, CDR2 SQIVND (reference sequence). The trim removed 10 bases at V and 9 bases at J, leaving 8 bases unmatched. This CDR3 is built from 14 residues. The CDR3 coding sequence is TGTGCCAATAGACTAGCGGGGGGGCGGAGTGAGCAGTTCTTC. Protein: CANRLAGGRSEQFF.

A few counts support this clone. This chain connects TRBV3-1 (or the pseudogene TRBV3-2) to TRBJ2-3, with 9 bases identical to TRBD2. The V gene end was trimmed by 4 bases and the J gene end by 8 bases; junction bases not matched to a gene: 10. Germline values: CDR1 LGHDT, CDR2 YNNKEL (reference sequence). This CDR3 comprises 15 residues. As DNA, the CDR3 is TGTGCCAGCAGCCCACCGACTAGCGGCGGTTCTACGCAGTATTTT. It codes for CASSPPTSGGSTQYF.

On this clone itself: Other DNA variants within this sample encode the same CDR3. This rearrangement joins TRBV6-5 to TRBJ1-5; D uncertain. The germline gives CDR1 MNHEY, CDR2 SVGAGI. This CDR3 comprises 16 residues. V dropped 4 bases and J dropped 5 bases, with 18 bases sitting between them. CDR3 sequence: CASSSSTGRRDQPQHF. The CDR3 DNA follows: TGTGCCAGCAGTTCCTCAACCGGGAGACGGGATCAGCCCCAGCATTTT.

J is TRBJ2-5 and V is TRBV4-1; D is ambiguous. The CDR3 totals 14 residues. CDR1 and CDR2 from the germline V gene are MGHRA and YSYEKL. The ends were cut back, 1 base at V and 1 base at J, with 7 bases in the middle. CDR3 loop: CASSQVVFQETQYF. Here the CDR3 DNA reads TGCGCCAGCAGCCAAGTAGTCTTCCAAGAGACCCAGTACTTC.

V usage is TRBV4-1 and J usage is TRBJ1-3; TRBD1 matches at 12 bases. This CDR3 spans 17 amino acids. V lost 0 bases, J lost 3 bases, and 3 bases stayed unmatched. Germline values: CDR1 MGHRA, CDR2 YSYEKL. Here the CDR3 DNA reads TGCGCCAGCAGCCAAGAAGGGACAGGGGGCCGTGGAAACACCATATATTTT. The encoded protein is CASSQEGTGGRGNTIYF.

The chain employs TRBV5-4 and TRBJ2-7; 9 nucleotides match TRBD1. CDR1 is SGHNT, CDR2 YYREEE, per germline (reference sequence). The CDR3 sequence is 14 residues long. Germline trimming cut 4 bases from V and 1 base from J; bases unmatched to any gene: 3. The CDR3 here is CASSTGGASYEQYF. The CDR3 DNA follows: TGTGCCAGCAGCACAGGGGGCGCATCCTACGAGCAGTACTTC.

This chain joins TRBV19 and TRBJ1-6; TRBD1 matches at 10 bases. From germline, CDR1 is LNHDA and CDR2 SQIVND (reference sequence). CDR3 length: 18 residues. Trimming took 3 bases from V and 1 from J; bases not matched to a gene: 6. This chain's CDR3 is CASSIRRTGGSYNSPLHF. The CDR3 nucleotides read TGTGCCAGTAGTATTCGGCGGACAGGGGGTTCCTATAATTCACCCCTCCACTTT. The full variable domain, rest sourced from reference TRBV19 and TRBJ1-6, is DGGITQSPKYLFRKEGQNVTLSCEQNLNHDAMYWYRQDPGQGLRLIYYSQIVNDFQKGDIAEGYSVSREKKESFPLTVTSAQKNPTAFYLCASSIRRTGGSYNSPLHFGNGTRLTVT.

The table lists this clone with a count of one. The rearrangement uses TRBV18 and TRBJ2-1; 9 bases are shared with TRBD2. V was clipped by 1 base and J by 6 bases; unmatched bases: 10. This CDR3 region has 17 residues. Germline assignment: CDR1 KGHSH and CDR2 LQKENI. The CDR3 DNA is TGTGCCAGCTCACCACTGGTCACCGGGACTAGCCTCAATGAGCAGTTCTTC. Translating gives CASSPLVTGTSLNEQFF.

The chain has TRBV18 and TRBJ2-3; D remains unclear. Germline lookup yields CDR1 KGHSH and CDR2 LQKENI. Trimming removed 3 bases from V and 6 bases from J, with 16 bases in between. The CDR3 loop spans 15 amino acids. CDR3 DNA: TGTGCCAGCTCACCTCTAGGAACCCCGGCCGATACGCAGTATTTT. This sequence encodes CASSPLGTPADTQYF.

The chain links TRBV6-5 to TRBJ1-4, with 8 bases aligning to TRBD1. In germline, CDR1 is MNHEY, CDR2 SVGAGI. The V and J ends lost 5 bases and 7 bases, in that order; junction bases with no gene match: 3. The length of the CDR3 is 13 residues. The DNA of the CDR3 is TGTGCCAGCAGTCAGACAGGGGCTGAAAAACTGTTTTTT. It is translated as CASSQTGAEKLFF.

This chain joins TRBV5-5 and TRBJ1-5; D remains unclear. Germline V gene sequence: CDR1 SGHKS, CDR2 YYEKEE (reference sequence). The CDR3 spans 14 residues. Trimming cost V 0 bases and J 3 bases, with 7 bases left between them. CDR3 loop: CASSLDSYNQPQHF. The CDR3 nucleotides read TGTGCCAGCAGCTTGGACAGCTACAATCAGCCCCAGCATTTT.

V usage is TRBV27 and J usage is TRBJ2-7; 8 positions agree with TRBD1. Trimming at V came to 2 bases and at J to 2 bases, leaving 2 bases not matched to a gene. Germline V lookup: CDR1 MNHEY, CDR2 SMNVEV (reference sequence). This CDR3 is built from 14 residues. CDR3 DNA sequence: TGTGCCAGCAGTTTAGAGACAGGGGCCTACGAGCAGTACTTC. Translation: CASSLETGAYEQYF.

The CDR3 coding sequence is TGCAGTGCTAGTATTCCGGGACAGGGGTGGAACTATGGCTACACCTTC. Its translation: CSASIPGQGWNYGYTF. J is TRBJ1-2 and V is TRBV20-1, with 10 positions matching TRBD1. Germline CDR1 and CDR2: DFQATT and SNEGSKA (reference sequence). J gave up 2 bases and V 3 bases, and 9 bases lay outside the gene matches. This CDR3 is built from 16 residues.

The gene calls are TRBV19 and TRBJ2-6; perhaps TRBD1 as D (6 bases). CDR1 LNHDA and CDR2 SQIVND come from the germline V gene (reference sequence). The length of the CDR3 is 16 residues. Trimming shortened V by 9 bases and J by 0 bases, and 15 bases separated the two germline ends. The CDR3 here is CASRWAGDSGANVLTF. CDR3 nucleotide sequence: TGTGCCAGCAGGTGGGCAGGGGACTCTGGGGCCAACGTCCTGACTTTC.

This rearrangement joins TRBV6-6 to TRBJ1-1, with 8 bases lining up with TRBD1. Germline CDR1 MNHNY, CDR2 SVGAGI (reference sequence). CDR3 size: 15 residues. J lost 0 bases, V lost 9 bases, and 9 bases had no gene match. The CDR3 loop is CARTGTGPLNTEAFF. The CDR3 nucleotides read TGTGCCAGAACGGGGACAGGACCCTTGAACACTGAAGCTTTCTTT.

CDR3: CASSQGQVLWSPLHF. CDR3 nucleotide sequence: TGTGCCAGCAGCCAAGGACAGGTCCTCTGGTCACCCCTCCACTTT. The rearrangement joins TRBV3-1 (or the pseudogene TRBV3-2) to TRBJ1-6; D is perhaps TRBD1 (6 bases). CDR1 and CDR2 (germline): LGHDT, YNNKEL (reference sequence). The CDR3 totals 15 residues. Trimming pared 1 base from V and 10 bases from J, leaving 14 bases between.

The chain carries TRBV5-1 and TRBJ2-3; tentatively, D is TRBD2 (5 bases). The CDR3 contains 15 residues. CDR1 is SGHRS and CDR2 is YFSETQ in the germline V gene. The germline V and J ends were trimmed by 0 bases and 7 bases, with 15 bases remaining between them. The CDR3 DNA is TGCGCCAGCAGCTTGGGGTCGGGGAGCACGAATACGCAGTATTTT. Translated, it gives CASSLGSGSTNTQYF.

Concerning this clone: Other DNA sequences in this sample translate to the same CDR3. The chain carries TRBV18 and TRBJ2-5, with 9 bases matching TRBD1. Germline CDR1 and CDR2: KGHSH and LQKENI. The V segment lost 6 bases and the J segment 1 base; nucleotides outside the gene matches: 3. This CDR3 comprises 14 residues. The CDR3 nucleotides are TGTGCCAGCTCGCCGACAGGGGGCCAAGAGACCCAGTACTTC. Amino acid sequence: CASSPTGGQETQYF.

This clone was seen once. The rearrangement joins TRBV5-4 to TRBJ2-1; 10 nucleotides align to TRBD2. Germline CDR1 is SGHNT and CDR2 is YYREEE (reference sequence). V was pared by 0 bases and J by 9 bases, with 3 bases of the junction left unmatched. The CDR3 spans 14 residues. The CDR3 region is CASSLERGGTEQFF. The CDR3 nucleotides read TGTGCCAGCAGCTTGGAGCGGGGGGGCACTGAGCAGTTCTTC.

The J gene is TRBJ2-7, the V gene TRBV5-1; D may be TRBD1 (6 bases). The CDR3 runs 13 residues. CDR1 SGHRS and CDR2 YFSETQ come from the germline V gene. The ends were cut back, 3 bases at V and 6 bases at J, with 13 bases in the middle. The CDR3 here is CASSWGPPGEQYF. CDR3 in DNA: TGCGCCAGCAGCTGGGGGCCCCCTGGCGAGCAGTACTTC.

The J gene is TRBJ2-2, the V gene TRBV3-1 (or the pseudogene TRBV3-2), with 9 positions matching TRBD1. Germline V gene sequence: CDR1 LGHDT, CDR2 YNNKEL (reference sequence). The CDR3 is made up of 15 amino acids. Trimming at V came to 6 bases and at J to 7 bases, leaving 9 bases not matched to a gene. Written as DNA, the CDR3 is TGTGCCAGCAGTAGGACAGGGGATCGCGACGGGGAGCTGTTTTTT. It yields the protein CASSRTGDRDGELFF.